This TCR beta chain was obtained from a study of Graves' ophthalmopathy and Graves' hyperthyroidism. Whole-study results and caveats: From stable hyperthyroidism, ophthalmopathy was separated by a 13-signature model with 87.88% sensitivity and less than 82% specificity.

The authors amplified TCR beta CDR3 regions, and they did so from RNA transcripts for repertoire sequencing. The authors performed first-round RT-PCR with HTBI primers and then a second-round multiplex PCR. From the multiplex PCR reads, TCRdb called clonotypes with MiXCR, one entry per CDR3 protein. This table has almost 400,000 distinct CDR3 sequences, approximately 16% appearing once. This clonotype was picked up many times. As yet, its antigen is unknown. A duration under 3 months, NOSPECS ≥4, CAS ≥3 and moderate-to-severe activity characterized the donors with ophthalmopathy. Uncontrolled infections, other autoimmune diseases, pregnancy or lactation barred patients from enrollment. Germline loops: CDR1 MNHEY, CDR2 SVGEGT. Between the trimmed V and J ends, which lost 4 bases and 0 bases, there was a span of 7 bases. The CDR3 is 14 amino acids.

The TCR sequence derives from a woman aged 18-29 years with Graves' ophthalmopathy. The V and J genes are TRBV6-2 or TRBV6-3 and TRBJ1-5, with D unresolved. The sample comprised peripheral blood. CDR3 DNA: TGTGCCAGCAGTTTCGGGTCTAGCAATCAGCCCCAGCATTTT. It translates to CASSFGSSNQPQHF.